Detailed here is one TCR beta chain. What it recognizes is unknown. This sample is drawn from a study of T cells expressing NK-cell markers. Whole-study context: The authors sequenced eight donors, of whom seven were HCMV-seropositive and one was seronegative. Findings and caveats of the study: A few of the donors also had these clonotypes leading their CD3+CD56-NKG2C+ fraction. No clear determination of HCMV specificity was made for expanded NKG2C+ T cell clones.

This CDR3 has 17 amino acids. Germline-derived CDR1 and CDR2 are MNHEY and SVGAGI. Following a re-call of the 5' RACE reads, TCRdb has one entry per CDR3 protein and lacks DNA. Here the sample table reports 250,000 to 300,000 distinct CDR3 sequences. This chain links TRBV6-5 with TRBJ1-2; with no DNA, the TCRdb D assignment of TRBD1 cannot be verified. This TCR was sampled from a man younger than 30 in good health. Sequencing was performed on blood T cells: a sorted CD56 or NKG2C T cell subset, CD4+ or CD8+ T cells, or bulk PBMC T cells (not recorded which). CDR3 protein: CASSFSKLDRGLGGYTF.